This T cell receptor beta chain derives from a study of early T cells in non-severe SARS-CoV-2 infection. Individual cDNA molecules each received unique molecular identifiers attached to them. One entry per CDR3 protein, called by TCRdb with MiXCR from the 5' RACE reads. The table includes roughly 55,000 distinct CDR3 sequences, 11% detected once. The CDR3 totals 14 residues. The germline CDR1 and CDR2 sequences are KGHDR and SFDVKD. V lost 8 bases and J 2 bases, leaving 15 bases between the germline ends. This clonotype was picked up a small number of times. The J gene is TRBJ2-7, the V gene TRBV24-1; D gene ambiguous. The sample was whole blood. This clonotype was sampled from an adult who was a healthcare worker with PCR-confirmed SARS-CoV-2 infection or an uninfected control (not recorded which). CDR3 nucleotides: TGTGCCACCATCTTAGGTTGCAGAACCTACGAGCAGTACTTC. Translating gives CATILGCRTYEQYF.